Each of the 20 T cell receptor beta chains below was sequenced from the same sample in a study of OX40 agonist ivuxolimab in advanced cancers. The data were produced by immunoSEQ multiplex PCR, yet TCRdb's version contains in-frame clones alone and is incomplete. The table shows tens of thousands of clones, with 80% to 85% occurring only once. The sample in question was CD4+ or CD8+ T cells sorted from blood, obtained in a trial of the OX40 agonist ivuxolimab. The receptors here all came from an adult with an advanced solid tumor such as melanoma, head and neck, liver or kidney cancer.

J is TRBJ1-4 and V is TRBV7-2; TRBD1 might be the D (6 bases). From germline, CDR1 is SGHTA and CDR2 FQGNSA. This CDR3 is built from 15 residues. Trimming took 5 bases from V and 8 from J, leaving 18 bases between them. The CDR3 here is CASSLKRGPEEKLFF. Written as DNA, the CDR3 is TGTGCCAGCAGCCTTAAGCGGGGGCCAGAGGAAAAACTGTTTTTT. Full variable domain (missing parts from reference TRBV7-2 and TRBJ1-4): GAGVSQSPSNKVTEKGKDVELRCDPISGHTALYWYRQSLGQGLEFLIYFQGNSAPDKSGLPSDRFSAERTGGSVSTLTIQRTQQEDSAVYLCASSLKRGPEEKLFFGSGTQLSVL.

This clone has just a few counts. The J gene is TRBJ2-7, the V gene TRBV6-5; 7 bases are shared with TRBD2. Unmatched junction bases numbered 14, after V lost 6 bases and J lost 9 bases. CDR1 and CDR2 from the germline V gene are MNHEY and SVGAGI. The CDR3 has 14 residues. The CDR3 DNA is TGTGCCAGCAGGCGAACTCAGGATGGGAGGGTGCAGTACGTC. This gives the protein CASRRTQDGRVQYV.

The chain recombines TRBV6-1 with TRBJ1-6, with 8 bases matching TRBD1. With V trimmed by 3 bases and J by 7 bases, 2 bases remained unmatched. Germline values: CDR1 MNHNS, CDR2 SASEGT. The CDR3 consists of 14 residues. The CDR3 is CASSDRGLNSPLHF. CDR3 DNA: TGTGCCAGCAGTGACAGGGGGCTAAATTCACCCCTCCACTTT.

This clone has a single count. CDR3 DNA sequence: TGTGCCAGCAGCCTCGGGCTAGCGGGGCAAAGCTCCTACGAGCAGTACTTC. Protein product: CASSLGLAGQSSYEQYF. The chain uses TRBV7-9 and TRBJ2-7; 9 positions agree with TRBD2. The trim removed 5 bases at V and 0 bases at J, leaving 11 bases unmatched. The germline gives CDR1 SEHNR, CDR2 FQNEAQ (reference sequence). The CDR3 is 17 amino acids.

CDR3 nucleotides: TGTGCCAGCTCAGAGGGGAGGGGACAACACCAGCATTTT. Translated, it gives CASSEGRGQHQHF. The rearrangement joins TRBV18 to TRBJ1-5; D might be TRBD1 (6 bases). Trimming removed 5 bases at V and 12 bases at J, with 17 bases between. The CDR3 is made up of 13 amino acids. Germline V gives CDR1 KGHSH, CDR2 LQKENI.

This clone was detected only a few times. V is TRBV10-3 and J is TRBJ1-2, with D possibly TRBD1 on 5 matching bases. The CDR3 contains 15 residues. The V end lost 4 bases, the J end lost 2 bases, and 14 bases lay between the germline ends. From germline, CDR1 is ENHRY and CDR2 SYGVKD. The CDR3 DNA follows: TGTGCCATCAGTGCCCCAGACAGAGCCAACTATGGCTACACCTTC. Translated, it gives CAISAPDRANYGYTF.

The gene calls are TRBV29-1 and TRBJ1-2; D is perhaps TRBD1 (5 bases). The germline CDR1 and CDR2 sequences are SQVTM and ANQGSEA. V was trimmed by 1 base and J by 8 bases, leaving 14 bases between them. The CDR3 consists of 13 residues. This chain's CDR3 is CSVEGREYLGYTF. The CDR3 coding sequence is TGCAGCGTTGAAGGCAGGGAGTATCTCGGCTACACCTTC.

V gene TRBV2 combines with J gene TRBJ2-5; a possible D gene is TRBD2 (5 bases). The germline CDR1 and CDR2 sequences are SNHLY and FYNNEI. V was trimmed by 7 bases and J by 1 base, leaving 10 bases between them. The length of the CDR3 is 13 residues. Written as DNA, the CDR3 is TGTGCCAGCACCGGGAATCTCCAAGAGACCCAGTACTTC. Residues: CASTGNLQETQYF.

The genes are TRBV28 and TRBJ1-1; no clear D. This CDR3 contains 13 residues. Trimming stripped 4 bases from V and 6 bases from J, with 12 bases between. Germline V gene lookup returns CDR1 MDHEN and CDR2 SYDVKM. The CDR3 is CASSSRPRAEAFF. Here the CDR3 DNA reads TGTGCCAGCAGTTCCCGACCCCGTGCTGAAGCTTTCTTT.

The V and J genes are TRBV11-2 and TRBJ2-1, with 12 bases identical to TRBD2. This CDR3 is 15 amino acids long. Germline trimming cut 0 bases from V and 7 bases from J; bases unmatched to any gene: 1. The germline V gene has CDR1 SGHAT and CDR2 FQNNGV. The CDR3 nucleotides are TGTGCCAGCAGCTTAGAACTAGCGGGGGGAAATGAGCAGTTCTTC. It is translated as CASSLELAGGNEQFF. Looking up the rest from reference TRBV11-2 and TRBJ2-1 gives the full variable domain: EAGVAQSPRYKIIEKRQSVAFWCNPISGHATLYWYQQILGQGPKLLIQFQNNGVVDDSQLPKDRFSAERLKGVDSTLKIQPAKLEDSAVYLCASSLELAGGNEQFFGPGTRLTVL.

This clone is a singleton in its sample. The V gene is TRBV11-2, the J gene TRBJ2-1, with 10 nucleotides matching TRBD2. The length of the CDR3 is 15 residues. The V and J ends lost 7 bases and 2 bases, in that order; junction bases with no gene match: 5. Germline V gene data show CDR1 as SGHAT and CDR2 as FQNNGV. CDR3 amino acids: CASKTGTSAYNEQFF. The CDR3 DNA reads TGTGCCAGCAAAACCGGGACTAGCGCCTACAATGAGCAGTTCTTC.

The CDR3 DNA sequence: TGTGCCAGCAGTTTAATTCACGGGGGGAGGAATGAGCAGTTCTTC. It is translated as CASSLIHGGRNEQFF. This chain joins TRBV28 and TRBJ2-1; 7 nucleotides align to TRBD2. Losses at the gene ends were 2 bases for V and 7 bases for J; bases not matched to a gene: 8. This CDR3 region has 15 residues. The V gene's germline CDR1 is MDHEN and CDR2 SYDVKM.

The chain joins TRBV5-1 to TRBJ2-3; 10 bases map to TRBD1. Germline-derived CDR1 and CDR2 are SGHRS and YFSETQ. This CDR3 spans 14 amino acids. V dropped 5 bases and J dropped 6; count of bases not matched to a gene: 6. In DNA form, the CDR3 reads TGCGCCAGCAGTCCGGGACAGGGGAAGGATACGCAGTATTTT. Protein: CASSPGQGKDTQYF.

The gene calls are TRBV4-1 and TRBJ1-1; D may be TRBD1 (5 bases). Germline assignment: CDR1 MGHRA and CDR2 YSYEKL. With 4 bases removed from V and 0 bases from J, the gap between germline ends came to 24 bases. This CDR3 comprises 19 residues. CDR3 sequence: CASSRVWRTGFKMNTEAFF. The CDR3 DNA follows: TGCGCCAGCAGCCGGGTGTGGAGAACAGGATTCAAGATGAACACTGAAGCTTTCTTT.

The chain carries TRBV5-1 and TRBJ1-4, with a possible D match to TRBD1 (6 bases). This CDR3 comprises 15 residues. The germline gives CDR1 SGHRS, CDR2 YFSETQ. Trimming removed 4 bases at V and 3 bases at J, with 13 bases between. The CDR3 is CASSPRGAANEKLFF. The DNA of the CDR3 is TGCGCCAGCAGCCCCAGGGGTGCGGCTAATGAAAAACTGTTTTTT.

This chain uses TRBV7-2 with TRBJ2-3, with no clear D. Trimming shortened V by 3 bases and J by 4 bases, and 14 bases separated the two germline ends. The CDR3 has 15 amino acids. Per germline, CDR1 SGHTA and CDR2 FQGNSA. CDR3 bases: TGTGCCAGCAGCTTTGCCCCTATAGAGGCAGATACGCAGTATTTT. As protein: CASSFAPIEADTQYF.

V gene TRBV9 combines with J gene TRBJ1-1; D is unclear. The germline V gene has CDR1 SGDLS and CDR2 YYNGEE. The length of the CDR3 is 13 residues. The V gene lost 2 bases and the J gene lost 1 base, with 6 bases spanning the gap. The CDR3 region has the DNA TGTGCCAGCAGCGTGGCAGAGAACACTGAAGCTTTCTTT. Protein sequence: CASSVAENTEAFF.

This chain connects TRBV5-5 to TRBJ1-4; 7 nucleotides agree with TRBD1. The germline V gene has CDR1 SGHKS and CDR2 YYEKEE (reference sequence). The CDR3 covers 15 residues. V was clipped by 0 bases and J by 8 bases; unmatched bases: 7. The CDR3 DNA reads TGTGCCAGCAGCTTGGCCCCTTCAGGGGGGGAAAAACTGTTTTTT. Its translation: CASSLAPSGGEKLFF.

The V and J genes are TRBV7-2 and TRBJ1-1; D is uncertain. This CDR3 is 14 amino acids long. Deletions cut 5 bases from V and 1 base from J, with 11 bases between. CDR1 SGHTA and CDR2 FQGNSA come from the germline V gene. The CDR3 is CASSPPTGNTEAFF. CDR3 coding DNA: TGTGCCAGCAGCCCCCCCACGGGGAACACTGAAGCTTTCTTT.

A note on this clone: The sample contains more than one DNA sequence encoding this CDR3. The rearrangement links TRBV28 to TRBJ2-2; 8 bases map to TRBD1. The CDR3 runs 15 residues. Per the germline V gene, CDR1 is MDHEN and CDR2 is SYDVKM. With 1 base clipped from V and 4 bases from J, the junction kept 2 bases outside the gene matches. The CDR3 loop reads CASSLSGTGTGELFF. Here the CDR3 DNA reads TGTGCCAGCAGTTTATCCGGGACAGGCACCGGGGAGCTGTTTTTT.